The next 20 T cell receptor beta chains were all read from a single sample in a study of blood T cell repertoires in COVID-19. The repertoire was sequenced with immunoSEQ multiplex PCR; TCRdb's copy has only in-frame clones and lacks some. The sample has around 150,000 clones, around four fifths seen once. The sequenced material came from PBMCs or T cells enriched from blood (not recorded which). All receptors come from a man in his forties or fifties who had recovered from COVID-19.

This chain connects TRBV9 to TRBJ2-1, with 8 bases that match TRBD2. V lost 3 bases to trimming and J lost 8 bases; unmatched junction nucleotides: 4. The germline CDR1 and CDR2 sequences are SGDLS and YYNGEE. There are 13 residues in the CDR3. This CDR3 is CASSDGTRDEQFF. CDR3 nucleotide sequence: TGTGCCAGCAGCGACGGGACTAGGGATGAGCAGTTCTTC.

The chain recombines TRBV7-9 with TRBJ1-1; weak D call: TRBD1 (5 bases). There are 16 residues in the CDR3. V was clipped by 1 base and J by 1 base, with 13 bases between them. Germline CDR1 reads SEHNR; CDR2 reads FQNEAQ (reference sequence). CDR3 region: CASSLEVSGANTEAFF. The CDR3 DNA reads TGTGCCAGCAGCTTAGAGGTTTCTGGGGCGAACACTGAAGCTTTCTTT.

The CDR3 loop is CASRLRASGTDTQYF. The CDR3 bases are TGTGCCAGCAGGCTGAGAGCTAGCGGCACAGATACGCAGTATTTT. The chain employs TRBV5-4 and TRBJ2-3; possible D gene TRBD2, 6 bases. CDR3 length equals 15 residues. In germline, CDR1 is SGHNT, CDR2 YYREEE (reference sequence). V was shortened by 5 bases and J by 1 base, with 14 bases between the two germline ends.

There are a few counts of this clone. V and J are TRBV19 and TRBJ1-4; D gene ambiguous. Trimming removed 5 bases from V and 7 bases from J, with 17 bases in between. The CDR3 sequence is 15 residues long. Germline loops: CDR1 LNHDA, CDR2 SQIVND (reference sequence). As DNA, the CDR3 is TGTGCCAGTAGTGCGGGGAATTACGGTGGTGAAAAACTGTTTTTT. The encoded protein is CASSAGNYGGEKLFF.

The V and J genes are TRBV5-6 and TRBJ2-3; 14 bases align to TRBD2. V dropped 3 bases and J dropped 5; count of bases not matched to a gene: 8. This CDR3 is 17 amino acids long. Germline-derived CDR1 and CDR2 are SGHDT and YYEEEE. CDR3 DNA sequence: TGTGCCAGCAGCTCAGGACCGGGACTAGCGGGGGAAGATACGCAGTATTTT. It specifies CASSSGPGLAGEDTQYF.

The chain employs TRBV27 and TRBJ2-6, with 7 bases matching TRBD1. The CDR3 contains 17 residues. J lost 0 bases, V lost 6 bases, and 8 bases had no gene match. CDR1 and CDR2 from the germline V gene are MNHEY and SMNVEV (reference sequence). Here the CDR3 reads CASRRKQGSSGANVLTF. The CDR3 DNA sequence: TGTGCCAGCAGGAGGAAACAGGGGAGCTCTGGGGCCAACGTCCTGACTTTC.

This clone occurred once. The chain is built from TRBV18 and TRBJ1-6, with D perhaps matching TRBD1 (6 bases). Trimming took 2 bases from V and 0 from J, leaving 11 bases between them. The germline gives CDR1 KGHSH, CDR2 LQKENI. The CDR3 consists of 17 residues. The CDR3 region has the DNA TGTGCCAGCTCACCAGGGGACAATCGCTCCTATAATTCACCCCTCCACTTT. The encoded protein is CASSPGDNRSYNSPLHF.

The V and J genes are TRBV9 and TRBJ2-2; 7 nucleotides match TRBD2. The CDR3 has 17 amino acids. CDR1 SGDLS and CDR2 YYNGEE come from the germline V gene. The J segment lost 4 bases and the V segment lost 1 base, leaving 10 bases of the junction unmatched. The CDR3 loop reads CASSVIAGSGGTGELFF. CDR3 in DNA: TGTGCCAGCAGCGTAATTGCTGGGTCGGGGGGCACCGGGGAGCTGTTTTTT.

J is TRBJ2-3 and V is TRBV4-2, with no clear D. This CDR3 is built from 14 residues. Germline values: CDR1 LGHNA, CDR2 YNFKEQ. V was clipped by 1 base and J by 2 bases, with 7 bases between them. This chain's CDR3 is CASSQGAATDTQYF. The DNA for the CDR3 is TGTGCCAGCAGCCAAGGGGCAGCCACAGATACGCAGTATTTT.

The V gene is TRBV9, the J gene TRBJ2-5; TRBD2 agrees at 15 bases. J was trimmed by 4 bases and V by 2 bases; bases with no gene match: 6. Germline-derived CDR1 and CDR2 are SGDLS and YYNGEE. The length of the CDR3 is 17 residues. The CDR3: CASSVGLAGGIRETQYF. In DNA, the CDR3 is TGTGCCAGCAGCGTCGGACTAGCGGGGGGGATTAGAGAGACCCAGTACTTC.

V usage is TRBV14 and J usage is TRBJ2-7; 8 bases line up with TRBD2. Germline V gives CDR1 SGHDN, CDR2 FVKESK. CDR3 length equals 14 residues. J lost 0 bases, V lost 3 bases, and 1 base had no gene match. CDR3 sequence (DNA): TGTGCCAGCAGCCACAGCGGGAGCTCCTACGAGCAGTACTTC. Translated: CASSHSGSSYEQYF.

The chain links TRBV12-3 or TRBV12-4 to TRBJ2-2, with a tentative D call TRBD1 (5 bases). Trimming removed 5 bases at V and 6 bases at J, with 10 bases between. The CDR3 loop spans 13 amino acids. The CDR3 bases are TGTGCCAGCAGTCCGCTAGGGGCCGGGGAGCTGTTTTTT. Protein sequence: CASSPLGAGELFF.

The chain couples TRBV28 to TRBJ1-5; D gene ambiguous. Per the germline V gene, CDR1 is MDHEN and CDR2 is SYDVKM. Trimming took off 3 bases at V and 7 bases at J, with 16 bases between the two ends. The CDR3 length is 15 residues. In DNA, the CDR3 is TGTGCCAGCAGTTTGGCAGTTTTTGTGGGCCAGCCCCAGCATTTT. Translating gives CASSLAVFVGQPQHF.

This clone was seen only a few times. This chain uses TRBV5-4 with TRBJ1-6, with a tentative D call TRBD1 (5 bases). The V end was cut by 0 bases, the J end by 6 bases, with 10 bases between. CDR3 size: 15 residues. From germline, CDR1 is SGHNT and CDR2 YYREEE (reference sequence). The CDR3 DNA reads as TGTGCCAGCAGCTTGGGCAGGGAACTTAATTCACCCCTCCACTTT. It translates to CASSLGRELNSPLHF.

As to this clone: A clone one base away is much larger, so this may be a read error. This sequence joins TRBV9 and TRBJ2-6; D not resolved. V lost 4 bases and J 0 bases, leaving 5 bases between the germline ends. The CDR3 extends over 14 amino acids. Germline lookup yields CDR1 SGDLS and CDR2 YYNGEE. The CDR3 region has the DNA TGTGCCAGCAGCTCCCTCTCTGGGGCCAACGTCCTGACTTTC. As protein: CASSSLSGANVLTF.

The chain employs TRBV2 and TRBJ1-3, with no clear D. Germline V gives CDR1 SNHLY, CDR2 FYNNEI. The CDR3 is 17 amino acids. Between the trimmed V and J ends, which lost 2 bases and 5 bases, there was a span of 19 bases. Written as DNA, the CDR3 is TGTGCCAGCAGTGAATCTACCCGTCCGGGAAGAAGAAACACCATATATTTT. Its protein is CASSESTRPGRRNTIYF.

J is TRBJ1-1 and V is TRBV4-1; D is uncertain. The CDR3 loop spans 16 amino acids. The V gene's germline CDR1 is MGHRA and CDR2 YSYEKL. With 2 bases removed from V and 1 base from J, the gap between germline ends came to 14 bases. CDR3 sequence: CASSQLNRVRNTEAFF. DNA of the CDR3: TGCGCCAGCAGCCAACTTAACCGGGTCAGGAACACTGAAGCTTTCTTT.

Turning to this clone: Additional DNA sequences in this sample encode the identical CDR3. This chain connects TRBV7-2 to TRBJ1-2, with no clear D. The CDR3 is 12 amino acids. The germline gives CDR1 SGHTA, CDR2 FQGNSA. V gave up 2 bases and J gave up 2 bases, with 3 bases separating them. The CDR3 sequence: CASSLSNYGYTF. CDR3 coding DNA: TGTGCCAGCAGCTTATCGAACTATGGCTACACCTTC.

This sequence joins TRBV7-9 and TRBJ2-1; 7 bases are shared with TRBD2. The V gene end was trimmed by 4 bases and the J gene end by 5 bases; junction bases not matched to a gene: 2. Germline V gene lookup returns CDR1 SEHNR and CDR2 FQNEAQ (reference sequence). This CDR3 region has 13 residues. CDR3 bases: TGTGCCAGCAGCTGGGGACTAAACAATGAGCAGTTCTTC. Translating gives CASSWGLNNEQFF.

This clone was observed a few times. V is TRBV25-1 and J is TRBJ1-3; D is ambiguous. The germline V gene encodes CDR1 MGHDK and CDR2 SYGVNS. This CDR3 has 11 residues. V was trimmed by 8 bases and J by 8 bases, leaving 10 bases between them. This chain's CDR3 is CASGEGYTIYF. In DNA, the CDR3 is TGTGCCAGCGGGGAGGGCTACACCATATATTTT.